This TCR beta chain was captured by sequencing in a study of identical twins. Broader study findings: Conclusions rested on cross-sectional statistics rather than following the same donors. When twins shared out-of-frame alpha sequences, those sequences had excess low generation probability. Cord blood beta clonotypes that were abundant carried fewer insertions, and memory repertoires showed no such trend.

From the 5' RACE reads, TCRdb called clonotypes with MiXCR, one entry per CDR3 protein. The sample lists 200,000 to 250,000 distinct CDR3 sequences, 5.5% to 7% seen once, with roughly 3.6% in the top ten. This clonotype was detected many times. Its target is not known. Between the trimmed V and J ends, which lost 6 bases and 3 bases, there was a span of 15 bases. The CDR3 is 14 residues long. In addition, the sample was reused for a study of yellow fever vaccine responses in identical twins. From that study: Twins reportedly mounted vaccine T cell responses that seemed partly convergent, partly personalized.

The material sequenced was memory (CD45RO+) T cells sorted from blood. The sequence was collected from a woman under 30 in good health. V and J are TRBV12-3 or TRBV12-4 and TRBJ2-7; perhaps TRBD1 as D (5 bases). The CDR3 protein is CASSPVPGRYEQYF. The CDR3 DNA reads TGTGCCAGCAGCCCAGTCCCAGGGCGCTACGAGCAGTACTTC.